Listed below are T cell receptor beta chains from one sample, sequenced in a study of blood T cell repertoires in COVID-19. The data were produced by immunoSEQ multiplex PCR, yet TCRdb's version contains in-frame clones alone and is incomplete. Among 250,000 to 400,000 clones, 85% were seen once, and the ten largest hold 1.5% to 2%. The specimen was PBMCs or T cells enriched from blood (not recorded which). These receptors were collected from a young woman who had been exposed to COVID-19. Both conserved end residues are part of each CDR3. D genes are given only for firm matches. Some rows mark clone size as missing; the rest say once, few, many or name a class of expanded clone.

cdr3_aa cdr3_nt v_call d_call j_call clone_size
CASSARQGPTGEQYF TGTGCCAGCAGTGCCCGACAGGGCCCTACGGGGGAGCAGTACTTC TRBV2 TRBD1 TRBJ2-7 .
CASSDPGGNQPQHF TGTGCCAGCAGCGACCCAGGGGGCAATCAGCCCCAGCATTTT TRBV6-2/TRBV6-3 . TRBJ1-5 once
CASSLVDRGNTEAFF TGTGCCAGCAGCTTAGTAGATAGGGGAAACACTGAAGCTTTCTTT TRBV7-2 . TRBJ1-1 .
CASSSGVLNTEAFF TGTGCCAGCAGCTCAGGGGTATTGAACACTGAAGCTTTCTTT TRBV11-2 . TRBJ1-1 .
CASKKPTVTNEKLFF TGTGCCAGCAAAAAACCGACAGTAACTAATGAAAAACTGTTTTTT TRBV2 . TRBJ1-4 .
CASRRQGAGGYTF TGTGCCAGCAGAAGACAGGGGGCGGGAGGCTACACCTTC TRBV27 TRBD1 TRBJ1-2 .
CASSDRAGDGDTQYF TGTGCCAGCAGTGACAGAGCGGGAGACGGAGATACGCAGTATTTT TRBV6-1 TRBD2 TRBJ2-3 .
CSVPGAYEQYF TGCAGCGTCCCCGGGGCCTACGAGCAGTACTTC TRBV29-1 . TRBJ2-7 .
CASSEALRVTSYEQYF TGTGCCAGCAGTGAAGCGCTGAGGGTTACCTCCTACGAGCAGTACTTC TRBV2 . TRBJ2-7 .
CAWTPDSSYNSPLHF TGTGCCTGGACCCCGGACAGCTCCTATAATTCACCCCTCCACTTT TRBV30 . TRBJ1-6 .
CASPLAWDRATYEQYF TGTGCCAGTCCCCTCGCGTGGGACAGGGCAACCTACGAGCAGTACTTC TRBV9 TRBD1 TRBJ2-7 once
CASSWGEGSSFNQPQHF TGTGCCAGCAGTTGGGGGGAGGGGAGCAGTTTTAATCAGCCCCAGCATTTT TRBV28 . TRBJ1-5 .
CASSIGLAGDKETQYF TGCGCCAGCAGCATCGGACTAGCGGGGGACAAAGAGACCCAGTACTTC TRBV5-1 TRBD2 TRBJ2-5 .
CASSSSQINQPQHF TGTGCCAGCAGTTCCTCCCAGATAAATCAGCCCCAGCATTTT TRBV7-9 . TRBJ1-5 .
CASDKGDASSGEKLFF TGTGCCTCAGACAAGGGGGACGCCTCTAGCGGAGAAAAACTGTTTTTT TRBV30 . TRBJ1-4 .
CASSFDRGNSPLHF TGTGCCAGCAGCTTCGACAGGGGTAATTCACCCCTCCACTTT TRBV7-8 TRBD1 TRBJ1-6 few
CASSMVAGGLSSYEQYF TGTGCCAGTAGTATGGTAGCGGGAGGCCTTAGCTCCTACGAGCAGTACTTC TRBV19 TRBD2 TRBJ2-7 .
CASSPPAGDRWRRDEQFF TGTGCCAGCAGCCCCCCGGCCGGGGACAGGTGGCGAAGGGATGAGCAGTTCTTC TRBV7-8 TRBD1 TRBJ2-1 .
CASSTSGSARETQYF TGTGCCAGTAGTACAAGCGGGAGTGCACGGGAGACCCAGTACTTC TRBV19 TRBD2 TRBJ2-5 .
CASSSPTSGTHNEQFF TGTGCCAGCAGTTCACCGACTAGCGGGACCCACAATGAGCAGTTCTTC TRBV28 TRBD2 TRBJ2-1 .
CACSGFSYEQYF TGTGCCTGTTCAGGTTTCTCCTACGAGCAGTACTTC TRBV30 . TRBJ2-7 once
CASSLVLSRGNQPQHF TGTGCCAGCAGCTTGGTCTTGTCGCGGGGCAATCAGCCCCAGCATTTT TRBV5-5 . TRBJ1-5 .
CASSLFDSEQFF TGTGCCAGCAGCTTATTCGACAGTGAGCAGTTCTTC TRBV7-2 . TRBJ2-1 .
CATSPRTGDNYGYTF TGTGCCACCAGCCCCCGGACAGGGGATAACTATGGCTACACCTTC TRBV15 TRBD1 TRBJ1-2 .
CASRLAGGETQYF TGTGCCAGCAGACTAGCGGGAGGGGAGACCCAGTACTTC TRBV27 TRBD2 TRBJ2-5 .
CASSTIPHRDLFF TGTGCCAGCAGTACAATCCCCCACAGGGACCTGTTTTTT TRBV7-9 . TRBJ1-4 .
CASSGRTSGSYEQYF TGTGCCAGCAGCGGAAGGACTAGCGGATCCTACGAGCAGTACTTC TRBV7-6 TRBD2 TRBJ2-7 once
CASWGTGLGQPQHF TGTGCCAGTTGGGGGACAGGACTAGGGCAGCCCCAGCATTTT TRBV28 TRBD1 TRBJ1-5 .
CASSPRREGNGYTF TGCGCCAGCAGCCCGCGGAGGGAGGGCAATGGCTACACCTTC TRBV4-1 . TRBJ1-2 .
CASSLGGSPKLFF TGCGCCAGCAGCTTGGGAGGGAGTCCAAAACTGTTTTTT TRBV5-1 . TRBJ1-4 .
CASSYRGGEQYF TGTGCCAGCAGCTACAGGGGGGGCGAGCAGTACTTC TRBV11-3 . TRBJ2-7 .
CASSLGDRVGQPQHF TGTGCCAGCAGCTTGGGGGACAGGGTTGGTCAGCCCCAGCATTTT TRBV5-6 TRBD1 TRBJ1-5 .
CASSQLQGSTEAFF TGTGCCAGCAGCCAACTGCAGGGATCCACTGAAGCTTTCTTT TRBV3-1/TRBV3-2 . TRBJ1-1 .
CASSQDRQGHQPQHF TGTGCCAGCAGCCAAGATCGACAGGGCCATCAGCCCCAGCATTTT TRBV3-1/TRBV3-2 TRBD1 TRBJ1-5 .
CASSRDRGPDTQYF TGTGCCAGCTCACGAGACAGGGGACCAGATACGCAGTATTTT TRBV18 TRBD1 TRBJ2-3 .
CASSLARAGATYEQYF TGTGCCAGCAGCTTAGCGCGGGCGGGGGCGACCTACGAGCAGTACTTC TRBV7-8 . TRBJ2-7 .
CASNSGDRVVGYTF TGTGCCAGCAATTCGGGGGACAGGGTAGTTGGCTACACCTTC TRBV6-5 TRBD1 TRBJ1-2 .
CASSLGTGGSQGTQYF TGTGCCAGCAGTTTAGGGACAGGGGGCTCTCAGGGTACGCAGTATTTT TRBV28 TRBD1 TRBJ2-3 once
CASSYGTGPGETQYF TGTGCCAGCAGCTATGGGACAGGACCAGGGGAGACCCAGTACTTC TRBV7-2 TRBD1 TRBJ2-5 .
CASSTETGGREPQHF TGTGCCAGCAGCACAGAAACAGGGGGCCGAGAGCCCCAGCATTTT TRBV7-9 TRBD1 TRBJ1-5 .
CASSQQGRNTEAFF TGTGCCAGCAGCCAACAGGGGAGGAACACTGAAGCTTTCTTT TRBV28 TRBD1 TRBJ1-1 .
CASSQFNRAGTGELFF TGTGCCAGCAGCCAATTTAACAGGGCCGGCACCGGGGAGCTGTTTTTT TRBV14 . TRBJ2-2 .
CASSMRAVNNEQFF TGTGCCAGTAGTATGCGAGCGGTAAACAATGAGCAGTTCTTC TRBV19 . TRBJ2-1 .
CASSPEDRGFISYEQYF TGTGCCAGCAGTCCTGAAGACAGGGGGTTCATCTCCTACGAGCAGTACTTC TRBV28 TRBD1 TRBJ2-7 .
CASSLQTGGINNSPLHF TGTGCCAGCAGCCTGCAAACAGGGGGAATAAATAATTCACCCCTCCACTTT TRBV7-9 TRBD1 TRBJ1-6 .
CASSETRLENIQYF TGTGCCAGCAGTGAAACCAGACTGGAAAACATTCAGTACTTC TRBV2 . TRBJ2-4 .
CASSYTNQETQYF TGTGCCAGCAGTTACACTAATCAAGAGACCCAGTACTTC TRBV6-5 . TRBJ2-5 .
CASSPSSGVEGYTF TGTGCCAGCAGCCCATCGAGCGGGGTGGAGGGCTACACCTTC TRBV7-6 . TRBJ1-2 .
CASSAQTRSDTQYF TGTGCCAGCAGCGCCCAGACTAGGTCAGATACGCAGTATTTT TRBV9 . TRBJ2-3 .
CASSQSAGRNNSPLHF TGTGCCAGCAGCCAATCCGCAGGGAGGAATAATTCACCCCTCCACTTT TRBV3-1/TRBV3-2 . TRBJ1-6 few
CASSGNPSQEVNNEQFF TGTGCCAGTAGTGGGAACCCTTCTCAGGAGGTTAACAATGAGCAGTTCTTC TRBV19 . TRBJ2-1 .
CASTPRLYYEQYF TGTGCCAGCACCCCCCGGTTGTACTACGAGCAGTACTTC TRBV28 . TRBJ2-7 .
CACLQGVNYGYTF TGTGCCTGCCTACAGGGCGTTAACTATGGCTACACCTTC TRBV30 . TRBJ1-2 once
CASSQEEQGAYEQYF TGCGCCAGCAGCCAAGAAGAACAGGGGGCTTACGAGCAGTACTTC TRBV4-1 TRBD1 TRBJ2-7 .
CASSPQDRGSGYTF TGTGCCAGCAGCCCACAGGACAGGGGTAGCGGCTACACCTTC TRBV21-1 . TRBJ1-2 .